Listed below are T cell receptor beta chains from one sample, sequenced in a study of PD-1 blockade in classical Hodgkin lymphoma. TCRdb keeps only in-frame clones here, not all; method: immunoSEQ multiplex PCR. The data show about 50,000 clones, 90% seen once. The specimen comprised peripheral blood mononuclear cells (PBMCs), sampled before the fourth cycle of nivolumab. These receptors were taken from a human donor with classical Hodgkin lymphoma. Each CDR3 is given with its conserved first and last residue. D genes are given only for firm matches. Rows may omit the clone size; those that give it use once, few, many or a size class.

- - TRBJ1-1 TRBV6-6 CASNRGPLNTEAFF TGTGCCAGCAACCGAGGTCCTCTGAACACTGAAGCTTTCTTT
- - TRBJ2-3 TRBV7-2 CASSPRLGDTQYF TGTGCCAGCAGCCCGCGACTAGGAGATACGCAGTATTTT
- TRBD1 TRBJ1-2 TRBV15 CATSSPGQGIANYGYTF TGTGCCACCAGCAGCCCGGGACAGGGGATAGCTAACTATGGCTACACCTTC
- TRBD1 TRBJ2-2 TRBV6-1 CASSDGTGGVTGELFF TGTGCCAGCAGTGATGGGACAGGGGGCGTCACCGGGGAGCTGTTTTTT
- - TRBJ1-5 TRBV2 CASSVGQPQHF TGTGCCAGCAGTGTTGGGCAGCCCCAGCATTTT
- TRBD2 TRBJ2-7 TRBV2 CASRSSGSARHEQYF TGTGCCAGCCGCTCTAGCGGGAGCGCTCGGCACGAGCAGTACTTC
- - TRBJ1-5 TRBV19 CASEIWTAGGQPQHF TGTGCCAGTGAAATATGGACAGCCGGTGGTCAGCCCCAGCATTTT
- - TRBJ2-3 TRBV30 CAGNPVSPDTQYF TGTGCCGGGAACCCCGTTTCACCGGATACGCAGTATTTT
- - TRBJ2-3 TRBV2 CASSPQGLGTDTQYF TGTGCCAGCAGTCCTCAGGGATTGGGCACAGATACGCAGTATTTT
many - TRBJ1-4 TRBV21-1 CASSASGSVVFF TGTGCCAGCAGCGCCTCAGGTTCAGTAGTGTTTTTT
- - TRBJ2-3 TRBV7-6 CASSLGRGETTDTQYF TGTGCCAGCAGCTTAGGTCGTGGGGAGACCACAGATACGCAGTATTTT
once - TRBJ2-7 TRBV19 CASSIMWGVAYEQYF TGTGCCAGTAGTATAATGTGGGGTGTTGCTTACGAGCAGTACTTC
- - TRBJ1-5 TRBV2 CASNRGENNQPQHF TGTGCCAGCAATAGGGGGGAGAACAATCAGCCCCAGCATTTT
- TRBD2 TRBJ2-7 TRBV7-3 CASSYQVSGNYEQYF TGTGCCAGCAGCTACCAGGTTAGCGGGAACTACGAGCAGTACTTC
- - TRBJ1-5 TRBV2 CASSELGPGQPQHF TGTGCCAGCAGTGAATTGGGTCCTGGCCAGCCCCAGCATTTT
- TRBD2 TRBJ2-2 TRBV23-1 CASSQDVGWTRGVGELFF TGCGCCAGCAGTCAAGACGTTGGCTGGACTAGAGGTGTCGGGGAGCTGTTTTTT
- - TRBJ2-3 TRBV27 CASSYSSLAPNTQYF TGTGCCAGCAGTTATTCGTCTCTAGCCCCGAATACGCAGTATTTT
- - TRBJ2-1 TRBV14 CASSQVREQFF TGTGCCAGCAGCCAAGTGCGGGAGCAGTTCTTC
- TRBD1 TRBJ2-7 TRBV7-8 CASSFRTGPPYEQYF TGTGCCAGCAGCTTCCGGACAGGACCCCCATACGAGCAGTACTTC
- TRBD1 TRBJ1-1 TRBV9 CASSQTGGAVEAFF TGTGCCAGCAGTCAGACAGGGGGCGCGGTTGAAGCTTTCTTT
- - TRBJ2-7 TRBV19 CASSPLAGLEQYF TGTGCCAGTAGTCCCCTGGCTGGTCTCGAGCAGTACTTC
- - TRBJ2-3 TRBV5-4 CASSFFGSGTDTQYF TGTGCCAGCAGCTTTTTCGGGAGCGGCACAGATACGCAGTATTTT
- - TRBJ2-5 TRBV11-2 CASSLVPGRETQYF TGTGCCAGCAGCTTAGTCCCGGGGAGAGAGACCCAGTACTTC
- - TRBJ2-3 TRBV18 CASSPPAVTSTDTQYF TGTGCCAGCTCACCACCAGCGGTAACTAGCACAGATACGCAGTATTTT
- TRBD1 TRBJ2-1 TRBV6-5 CATNDGTGAYNEQFF TGTGCCACCAACGACGGGACAGGAGCCTACAATGAGCAGTTCTTC
- - TRBJ2-2 TRBV6-6 CAAVRGNSGELFF TGTGCCGCCGTACGGGGAAATTCGGGGGAGCTGTTTTTT
- - TRBJ2-1 TRBV12-5 CASGHPADSSYNEQFF TGTGCTAGTGGCCACCCGGCCGATAGCTCCTACAATGAGCAGTTCTTC
- TRBD2 TRBJ2-5 TRBV27 CASSALLAGDLETQYF TGTGCCAGCAGTGCTCTCCTAGCGGGAGACTTGGAGACCCAGTACTTC
- - TRBJ1-1 TRBV6-1 CASKIGQKNTEAFF TGTGCCAGCAAAATAGGACAGAAAAACACTGAAGCTTTCTTT
few - TRBJ1-4 TRBV14 CASSHSGKLFF TGTGCCAGCAGCCATTCGGGAAAACTGTTTTTT
- - TRBJ2-1 TRBV7-2 CASRFVGALDEQFF TGTGCCAGCAGATTCGTCGGGGCTCTGGATGAGCAGTTCTTC
- - TRBJ2-1 TRBV29-1 CSGRDSAEQFF TGCAGCGGGCGGGATTCGGCTGAGCAGTTCTTC
- TRBD1 TRBJ1-2 TRBV18 CASSPSGGYGYTF TGTGCCAGCTCACCATCAGGGGGCTATGGCTACACCTTC
- - TRBJ2-7 TRBV5-4 CASSLGRKSSYEQYF TGTGCCAGCAGCTTGGGTCGGAAAAGCTCCTACGAGCAGTACTTC
- - TRBJ1-5 TRBV9 CASSVGRASPDQPQHF TGTGCCAGCAGCGTAGGTAGAGCATCGCCGGATCAGCCCCAGCATTTT
large - TRBJ2-1 TRBV6-5 CASSASGSSYNEQFF TGTGCCAGCAGTGCCAGCGGTAGCTCCTACAATGAGCAGTTCTTC
- TRBD2 TRBJ2-7 TRBV6-5 CATVRLAGTYEQYF TGTGCCACTGTTAGACTAGCGGGAACCTACGAGCAGTACTTC
- TRBD1 TRBJ1-2 TRBV5-1 CASSFADRGRGYTF TGCGCCAGCAGCTTCGCGGACAGGGGGAGAGGCTACACCTTC
- TRBD2 TRBJ2-3 TRBV5-4 CASTGGTSGSTDTQYF TGTGCCAGCACCGGGGGGACTAGCGGTAGCACAGATACGCAGTATTTT
- - TRBJ2-1 TRBV25-1 CASSLATASYNEQFF TGTGCCAGCAGTTTAGCGACAGCCTCCTACAATGAGCAGTTCTTC
- - TRBJ2-7 TRBV28 CASSYDRLYEQYF TGTGCCAGCAGTTACGATCGCCTCTACGAGCAGTACTTC
- - TRBJ2-7 TRBV21-1 CASSTPPGTRLGEQYF TGTGCCAGCAGCACTCCACCCGGGACTAGGTTGGGCGAGCAGTACTTC
- - TRBJ2-7 TRBV27 CASSFLKGAYEQYF TGTGCCAGCAGTTTTTTGAAAGGTGCCTACGAGCAGTACTTC
few TRBD1 TRBJ2-3 TRBV6-4 CASSDRGLTDTQYF TGTGCCAGCAGCGACAGGGGGCTGACAGATACGCAGTATTTT
- - TRBJ2-1 TRBV6-5 CASSYSLWVNEQFF TGTGCCAGCAGTTACTCGTTGTGGGTCAATGAGCAGTTCTTC
- - TRBJ2-3 TRBV9 CASSVGPSFADTQYF TGTGCCAGCAGCGTAGGGCCCTCCTTCGCAGATACGCAGTATTTT
- - TRBJ1-5 TRBV7-8 CASSLVQGSQPQHF TGTGCCAGCAGCTTAGTACAGGGATCGCAGCCCCAGCATTTT
- TRBD2 TRBJ2-7 TRBV4-1 CASSQTGGPLEQYF TGCGCCAGCAGCCAAACGGGAGGGCCCCTCGAGCAGTACTTC
- - TRBJ2-2 TRBV5-1 CASTRGRERSTGELFF TGCGCCAGCACCCGTGGTCGGGAGAGGTCTACCGGGGAGCTGTTTTTT
- - TRBJ2-3 TRBV28 CASSFPRSGILTDTQYF TGTGCCAGCAGTTTCCCCCGTAGCGGAATCCTCACAGATACGCAGTATTTT
- TRBD1 TRBJ2-5 TRBV5-8 CASSQEDHGTGGWETQYF TGTGCCAGCAGCCAAGAAGATCACGGGACAGGGGGCTGGGAGACCCAGTACTTC
- - TRBJ1-1 TRBV27 CASRGGTRGNTEAFF TGTGCCAGCAGGGGGGGAACGAGGGGGAACACTGAAGCTTTCTTT
- - TRBJ1-5 TRBV5-1 CASSSGQSSNQPQHF TGCGCCAGCAGCTCCGGACAGAGTAGCAATCAGCCCCAGCATTTT
once - TRBJ2-7 TRBV6-5 CASSEDRVWYF TGTGCCAGCAGTGAAGACAGAGTGTGGTACTTC
- - TRBJ2-1 TRBV19 CASRADRTGKFYNEQFF TGTGCCAGTAGGGCAGATAGAACAGGGAAGTTTTACAATGAGCAGTTCTTC
once - TRBJ2-7 TRBV27 CASLPGHTVDEQYF TGTGCCAGCCTACCGGGACATACGGTGGACGAGCAGTACTTC
few - TRBJ2-3 TRBV23-1 CASSQSLGTPNTDTQYF TGCGCCAGCAGTCAATCGCTTGGGACACCGAACACAGATACGCAGTATTTT
- TRBD2 TRBJ2-1 TRBV4-2 CASSPGTSGSSYNEQFF TGTGCCAGCAGCCCCGGGACTAGCGGGAGCTCCTACAATGAGCAGTTCTTC